Below are 28 T cell receptor beta chains sequenced from a single sample in a study of shared T cell receptors in the human thymus. Assay used: immunoSEQ multiplex PCR; TCRdb lists only in-frame clones, some missing. Of around 730,000 clones listed, 70% to 90% were seen once; the top ten hold more than 0.008%. These records were also assigned to another study, of human thymus T cells.

Sequencing was done on a sample of thymocytes. The origin of the receptors is a girl younger than two with a congenital heart defect.

This chain connects TRBV19 to TRBJ1-2; TRBD1 matches at 8 bases. With 5 bases clipped from V and 5 bases from J, the junction kept 13 bases outside the gene matches. Looked up from germline, CDR1 is LNHDA and CDR2 is SQIVND (reference sequence). This CDR3 spans 16 amino acids. CDR3 in DNA: TGTGCCAGTAGTGGTTTCAGGGGGCAGAAGGATTATGGCTACACCTTC. Its protein is CASSGFRGQKDYGYTF.

Remarks on this clone: The sample has other DNA sequences that encode this CDR3 too. The chain uses TRBV14 and TRBJ2-7; 9 nucleotides align to TRBD1. The germline CDR1 and CDR2 sequences are SGHDN and FVKESK. Unmatched junction bases numbered 8, after V lost 3 bases and J lost 2 bases. The CDR3 has 16 residues. The CDR3 DNA reads as TGTGCCAGCAGCCAGGCCGGGACAGGGCTCACCTACGAGCAGTACTTC. Amino acid sequence: CASSQAGTGLTYEQYF.

The V gene is TRBV4-3, the J gene TRBJ2-7; 10 bases agree with TRBD1. The germline V gene encodes CDR1 LGHNA and CDR2 YSLEER. The junction had 11 bases not matched to a gene; V was cut back by 3 bases and J by 6 bases. This CDR3 is 16 amino acids long. The CDR3 sequence is CASSHRQGARVSEQYF. CDR3 sequence (DNA): TGCGCCAGCAGCCATAGACAGGGGGCTAGAGTGTCCGAGCAGTACTTC.

V and J are TRBV6-1 and TRBJ1-5; D remains ambiguous. V was pared by 6 bases and J by 6 bases, with 30 bases between. The CDR3 contains 19 residues. Germline CDR1 and CDR2: MNHNS and SASEGT. As DNA, the CDR3 is TGTGCCAGCAGAGAAACATTGGATGTTCGGCAGGCCGTAAGTCAGCCCCAGCATTTT. The encoded protein is CASRETLDVRQAVSQPQHF.

V is TRBV5-1 and J is TRBJ2-6; 8 bases line up with TRBD1. V lost 2 bases to trimming and J lost 0 bases; unmatched junction nucleotides: 4. The CDR3 loop spans 17 amino acids. CDR1 is SGHRS and CDR2 is YFSETQ in the germline V gene. Here the CDR3 reads CASSFQGASSGANVLTF. The CDR3, as DNA: TGCGCCAGCAGCTTCCAGGGGGCCAGCTCTGGGGCCAACGTCCTGACTTTC.

The genes are TRBV2 and TRBJ1-5, with D possibly being TRBD1 (5 bases). Looked up from germline, CDR1 is SNHLY and CDR2 is FYNNEI. The CDR3 totals 16 residues. V dropped 1 base and J dropped 1 base, with 11 bases sitting between them. CDR3: CASSEGPDRSNQPQHF. The CDR3 nucleotides read TGTGCCAGCAGTGAAGGGCCCGACAGAAGCAATCAGCCCCAGCATTTT.

The chain carries TRBV30 and TRBJ1-5; 7 positions match TRBD1. The germline V gene encodes CDR1 GTSNPN and CDR2 SVGIG (reference sequence). Trimming took 1 base from V and 2 from J; bases not matched to a gene: 14. There are 18 residues in the CDR3. The CDR3: CAWSGNDRELVGNQPQHF. In DNA form, the CDR3 reads TGTGCCTGGAGTGGTAACGACAGGGAACTCGTGGGCAATCAGCCCCAGCATTTT.

This clone was counted between two and nine times. The rearrangement uses TRBV9 and TRBJ1-3; D is uncertain. The CDR3 is 16 residues long. Looked up from germline, CDR1 is SGDLS and CDR2 is YYNGEE. Between the trimmed V and J ends, which lost 4 bases and 1 base, there was a span of 15 bases. The CDR3 DNA is TGTGCCAGCAGCTCAGCCAAGGGAGGGTCTGGAAACACCATATATTTT. Its protein is CASSSAKGGSGNTIYF.

V usage is TRBV4-3 and J usage is TRBJ2-5, with D possibly matching TRBD1 (6 bases). The CDR3 is made up of 17 amino acids. V lost 4 bases and J lost 0, with 18 bases in between. Germline loops: CDR1 LGHNA, CDR2 YSLEER. The CDR3 sequence is CASSRFRGHRDQETQYF. As DNA, the CDR3 is TGCGCCAGCAGCCGATTCAGGGGACACAGGGACCAAGAGACCCAGTACTTC.

CDR3: CASSSRQKSSYNEQFF. In DNA form, the CDR3 reads TGTGCCAGCAGTTCGCGACAGAAGAGCTCCTACAATGAGCAGTTCTTC. This chain links TRBV27 with TRBJ2-1; D perhaps matches TRBD1 (5 bases). The CDR3 extends over 16 amino acids. Germline CDR1 and CDR2: MNHEY and SMNVEV (reference sequence). The V end lost 4 bases, the J end lost 0 bases, and 13 bases lay between the germline ends.

The chain has TRBV10-3 and TRBJ1-2; 7 bases are shared with TRBD1. With V trimmed by 3 bases and J by 8 bases, 15 bases remained unmatched. This CDR3 is 16 amino acids long. The germline V gene has CDR1 ENHRY and CDR2 SYGVKD. The CDR3 here is CAISDIPDRHRGGYTF. CDR3 nucleotide sequence: TGTGCCATCAGTGACATCCCGGACAGGCACAGGGGCGGCTACACCTTC.

The gene calls are TRBV5-6 and TRBJ1-5; D gene unclear. Germline CDR1 and CDR2: SGHDT and YYEEEE. V was trimmed by 4 bases and J by 0 bases, leaving 2 bases between them. The CDR3 is 12 amino acids. This CDR3 is CASSHSNQPQHF. The CDR3 nucleotides read TGTGCCAGCAGCCATAGCAATCAGCCCCAGCATTTT.

J is TRBJ1-2 and V is TRBV6-1, with TRBD1 identical over 9 bases. CDR1 is MNHNS and CDR2 is SASEGT in the germline V gene. CDR3 length: 15 amino acids. The ends lost 5 bases at V and 1 base at J; junction bases unmatched: 5. The CDR3 here is CASSRQGGLNYGYTF. CDR3 in DNA: TGTGCCAGCAGTAGACAGGGGGGGCTTAACTATGGCTACACCTTC.

The V and J genes are TRBV5-1 and TRBJ2-7; the match to TRBD1 covers 8 bases. V was clipped by 1 base and J by 3 bases; unmatched bases: 6. The length of the CDR3 is 15 residues. Germline CDR1 and CDR2: SGHRS and YFSETQ. The CDR3 sequence: CASSLYGRGLYEQYF. The CDR3 DNA reads TGCGCCAGCAGCTTGTATGGCAGGGGGCTCTACGAGCAGTACTTC.

V gene TRBV27 combines with J gene TRBJ1-2; TRBD1 agrees at 9 bases. Germline-derived CDR1 and CDR2 are MNHEY and SMNVEV (reference sequence). V was clipped by 3 bases and J by 8 bases; unmatched bases: 16. This CDR3 is 17 amino acids long. CDR3 DNA: TGTGCCAGCAGTTTCTCCGCCCTCCGGGACAGGGACTGGGGCTACACCTTC. Translated, it gives CASSFSALRDRDWGYTF.

This chain connects TRBV9 to TRBJ2-7, with 9 bases that match TRBD1. With V trimmed by 6 bases and J by 3 bases, 4 bases remained unmatched. The germline CDR1 and CDR2 sequences are SGDLS and YYNGEE. This CDR3 is built from 13 residues. Written as DNA, the CDR3 is TGTGCCAGCACGCGGGGACAGGGCTACGAGCAGTACTTC. Protein: CASTRGQGYEQYF.

The J gene is TRBJ1-2, the V gene TRBV5-1; D is undetermined. This CDR3 is built from 15 residues. V lost 0 bases and J lost 0, with 9 bases in between. From germline, CDR1 is SGHRS and CDR2 YFSETQ. CDR3 bases: TGCGCCAGCAGCTTGGCACAAGGAGCTAACTATGGCTACACCTTC. It encodes CASSLAQGANYGYTF.

The V call is TRBV4-3, the J call TRBJ1-1; TRBD1 aligns across 8 bases. CDR3 length: 19 amino acids. CDR1 and CDR2 (germline): LGHNA, YSLEER. With 4 bases clipped from V and 0 bases from J, the junction kept 16 bases outside the gene matches. The CDR3: CASSLRPGGDNKMNTEAFF. CDR3 nucleotide sequence: TGCGCCAGCAGCCTTCGGCCAGGGGGCGATAACAAGATGAACACTGAAGCTTTCTTT.

The gene calls are TRBV5-4 and TRBJ1-6; 7 bases map to TRBD1. The germline CDR1 and CDR2 sequences are SGHNT and YYREEE (reference sequence). The V gene end was trimmed by 0 bases and the J gene end by 7 bases; junction bases not matched to a gene: 4. CDR3 size: 15 residues. CDR3 in amino acids: CASSLVPGGNSPLHF. CDR3 bases: TGTGCCAGCAGCTTGGTACCAGGGGGGAATTCACCCCTCCACTTT. The variable domain in full, completed from reference TRBV5-4 and TRBJ1-6, reads ETGVTQSPTHLIKTRGQQVTLRCSSQSGHNTVSWYQQALGQGPQFIFQYYREEENGRGNFPPRFSGLQFPNYSSELNVNALELDDSALYLCASSLVPGGNSPLHFGNGTRLTVT.

The chain joins TRBV7-2 to TRBJ2-7, with TRBD2 matching over 13 bases. V was pared by 5 bases and J by 2 bases, with 6 bases of the junction left unmatched. This CDR3 is 16 amino acids long. Germline loops: CDR1 SGHTA, CDR2 FQGNSA. The chain's CDR3 is CASSRTGTSGAYEQYF. Written as DNA, the CDR3 is TGTGCCAGCAGCCGAACCGGGACTAGCGGGGCCTACGAGCAGTACTTC.

The CDR3 DNA sequence: TGTGCCACCAGCAGGCTTAAGGGGACATCCTACGAGCAGTACTTC. This codes for CATSRLKGTSYEQYF. The V and J genes are TRBV15 and TRBJ2-5, with D possibly TRBD1 on 6 matching bases. The DNA matches TRBJ2-7 better at its end, which makes the J call doubtful. In germline, CDR1 is LNHNV, CDR2 YYDKDF (reference sequence). This CDR3 has 15 amino acids.

The V gene is TRBV6-5, the J gene TRBJ1-2; unclear D gene. V gave up 6 bases and J gave up 4 bases, with 12 bases separating them. This CDR3 region has 13 residues. In germline, CDR1 is MNHEY, CDR2 SVGAGI. CDR3 coding DNA: TGTGCCAGCAGAAAAATAGCCCTCTATGGCTACACCTTC. The encoded protein is CASRKIALYGYTF.

This clone has just a few counts. This chain links TRBV6-5 with TRBJ1-2, with D tentatively TRBD1 (5 bases). Trimming removed 8 bases from V and 5 bases from J, with 12 bases in between. The CDR3 covers 12 residues. Germline CDR1 is MNHEY and CDR2 is SVGAGI. Here the CDR3 DNA reads TGTGCCAGCGGGGGGGGGAGATATGGCTACACCTTC. Translated: CASGGGRYGYTF.

The chain carries TRBV5-1 and TRBJ2-5; tentatively, D is TRBD2 (6 bases). The CDR3 contains 14 residues. Trimming cost V 4 bases and J 1 base, with 11 bases left between them. Germline-derived CDR1 and CDR2 are SGHRS and YFSETQ. The CDR3 DNA reads as TGCGCCAGCAGCCGGGGGAACCGCCAAGAGACCCAGTACTTC. Protein sequence: CASSRGNRQETQYF.

This clone showed up just a few times. The gene calls are TRBV28 and TRBJ1-6; the D gene is possibly TRBD1 (5 bases). CDR1 MDHEN and CDR2 SYDVKM come from the germline V gene. The CDR3 sequence is 17 residues long. V was shortened by 0 bases and J by 12 bases, with 21 bases between the two germline ends. The CDR3 DNA is TGTGCCAGCAGTTTATGGGCCCCGATCCGTGGGGCCGGACCCCTCCACTTT. Translated, it gives CASSLWAPIRGAGPLHF.

The rearrangement uses TRBV9 and TRBJ1-4; no reliable D call. CDR3 length equals 15 residues. V was cut by 3 bases and J by 8 bases, with 17 bases left in between. Germline V gene lookup returns CDR1 SGDLS and CDR2 YYNGEE. The CDR3: CASSAPGSGGEKLFF. Here the CDR3 DNA reads TGTGCCAGCAGCGCGCCGGGCTCGGGAGGGGAAAAACTGTTTTTT.

The V gene is TRBV2, the J gene TRBJ1-2; D possibly corresponds to TRBD1 (6 bases). CDR1 is SNHLY, CDR2 FYNNEI, per germline. The CDR3 consists of 14 residues. Trimming stripped 2 bases from V and 4 bases from J, with 11 bases between. The CDR3, as DNA: TGTGCCAGCAGTGAATACGCGGACAGCTATGGCTACACCTTC. Protein: CASSEYADSYGYTF. Complete variable domain (other parts from reference TRBV2 and TRBJ1-2): EPEVTQTPSHQVTQMGQEVILRCVPISNHLYFYWYRQILGQKVEFLVSFYNNEISEKSEIFDDQFSVERPDGSNFTLKIRSTKLEDSAMYFCASSEYADSYGYTFGSGTRLTVV.

The J gene is TRBJ1-1, the V gene TRBV7-2; D might be TRBD1 (5 bases). The CDR3 loop spans 11 amino acids. The germline CDR1 and CDR2 sequences are SGHTA and FQGNSA. Trimming stripped 5 bases from V and 8 bases from J, with 9 bases between. CDR3 DNA sequence: TGTGCCAGCAGCCCCGCAGGGGAAGCTTTCTTT. It specifies CASSPAGEAFF.